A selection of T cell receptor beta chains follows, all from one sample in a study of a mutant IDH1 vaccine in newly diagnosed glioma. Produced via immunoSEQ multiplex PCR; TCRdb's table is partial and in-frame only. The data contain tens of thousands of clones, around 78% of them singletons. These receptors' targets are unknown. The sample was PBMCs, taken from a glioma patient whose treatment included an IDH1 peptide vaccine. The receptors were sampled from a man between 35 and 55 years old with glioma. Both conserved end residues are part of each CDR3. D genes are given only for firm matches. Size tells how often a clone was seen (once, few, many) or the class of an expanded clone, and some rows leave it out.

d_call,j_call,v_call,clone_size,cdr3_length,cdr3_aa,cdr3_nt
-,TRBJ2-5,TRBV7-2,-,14,CASSFVGLAETQYF,TGTGCCAGCAGCTTTGTAGGTCTAGCAGAGACCCAGTACTTC
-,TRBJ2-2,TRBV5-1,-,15,CASSLLAQYGGELFF,TGCGCCAGCAGCTTGTTAGCGCAATACGGCGGGGAGCTGTTTTTT
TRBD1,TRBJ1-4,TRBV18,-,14,CASSAQGSNEKLFF,TGTGCCAGCTCAGCACAGGGGTCTAATGAAAAACTGTTTTTT
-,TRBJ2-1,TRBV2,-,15,CASRPGYVSYNEQFF,TGTGCCAGCAGACCCGGTTATGTATCCTACAATGAGCAGTTCTTC
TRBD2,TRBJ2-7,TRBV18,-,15,CASSPRQREAHEQYF,TGTGCCAGCTCACCACGCCAGCGGGAGGCCCACGAGCAGTACTTC
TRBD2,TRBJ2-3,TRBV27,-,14,CASRWTSAADTQYF,TGTGCCAGCAGATGGACTAGCGCGGCGGATACGCAGTATTTT
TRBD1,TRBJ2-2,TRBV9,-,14,CASNRGANTGELFF,TGTGCCAGTAACAGGGGGGCGAACACCGGGGAGCTGTTTTTT
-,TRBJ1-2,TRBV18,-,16,CASSPSGTEANYGYTF,TGTGCCAGCTCACCCTCCGGGACGGAGGCTAACTATGGCTACACCTTC
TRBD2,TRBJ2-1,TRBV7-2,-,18,CASSLARSVSSGANEQFF,TGTGCCAGCAGCTTAGCCCGGTCAGTTTCTAGCGGGGCGAATGAGCAGTTCTTC
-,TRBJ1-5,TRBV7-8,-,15,CASSHVTGWGQPQHF,TGTGCCAGCAGTCATGTCACAGGGTGGGGTCAGCCCCAGCATTTT
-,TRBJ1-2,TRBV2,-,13,CAIPVESNYGYTF,TGTGCCATCCCAGTTGAGTCTAACTATGGCTACACCTTC
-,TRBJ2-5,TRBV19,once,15,CASSIGQARRETQYF,TGTGCCAGTAGTATCGGGCAGGCCAGACGGGAGACCCAGTACTTC
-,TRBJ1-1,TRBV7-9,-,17,CASSLLGADRTYTEAFF,TGTGCCAGCAGCTTATTAGGGGCCGACAGGACCTACACTGAAGCTTTCTTT
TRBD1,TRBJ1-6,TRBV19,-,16,CASSMGNRGYNSPLHF,TGTGCCAGTAGTATGGGGAACAGGGGGTATAATTCACCCCTCCACTTT
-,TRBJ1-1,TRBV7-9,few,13,CASSTPLNTEAFF,TGTGCCAGCAGCACCCCCTTGAACACTGAAGCTTTCTTT
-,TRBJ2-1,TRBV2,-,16,CASSLSQGRSYNEQFF,TGTGCCAGCAGCCTTTCACAGGGGAGGTCCTACAATGAGCAGTTCTTC